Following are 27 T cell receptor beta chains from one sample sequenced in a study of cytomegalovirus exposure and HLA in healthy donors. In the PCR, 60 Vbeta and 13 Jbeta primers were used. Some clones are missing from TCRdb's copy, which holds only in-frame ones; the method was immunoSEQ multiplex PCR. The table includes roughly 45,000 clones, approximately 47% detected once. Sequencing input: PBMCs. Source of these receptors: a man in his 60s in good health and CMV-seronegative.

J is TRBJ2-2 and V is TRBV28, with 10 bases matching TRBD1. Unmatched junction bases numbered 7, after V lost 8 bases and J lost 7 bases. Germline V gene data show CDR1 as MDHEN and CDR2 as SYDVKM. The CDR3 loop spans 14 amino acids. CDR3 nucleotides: TGTGCCAGCGGATCGACAGGGGGCAACGGGGAGCTGTTTTTT. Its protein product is CASGSTGGNGELFF.

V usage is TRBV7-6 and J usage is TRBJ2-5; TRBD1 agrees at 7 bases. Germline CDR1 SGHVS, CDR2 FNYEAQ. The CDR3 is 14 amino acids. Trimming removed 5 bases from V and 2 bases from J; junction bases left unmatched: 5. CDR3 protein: CASSPPGQQETQYF. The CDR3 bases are TGTGCCAGCAGCCCTCCGGGACAGCAAGAGACCCAGTACTTC.

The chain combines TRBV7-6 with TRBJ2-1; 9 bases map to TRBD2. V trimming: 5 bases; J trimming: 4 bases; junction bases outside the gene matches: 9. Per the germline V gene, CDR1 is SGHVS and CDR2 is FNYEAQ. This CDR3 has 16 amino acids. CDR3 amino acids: CASSRGAGGPYNEQFF. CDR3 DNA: TGTGCCAGCAGCAGGGGGGCGGGAGGGCCATACAATGAGCAGTTCTTC.

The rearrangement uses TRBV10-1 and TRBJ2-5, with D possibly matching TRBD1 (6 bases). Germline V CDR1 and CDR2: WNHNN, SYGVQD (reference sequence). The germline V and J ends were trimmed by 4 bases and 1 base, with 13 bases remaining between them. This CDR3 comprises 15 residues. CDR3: CASSGGPAAQETQYF. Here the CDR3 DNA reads TGCGCCAGCAGTGGGGGGCCGGCAGCCCAAGAGACCCAGTACTTC.

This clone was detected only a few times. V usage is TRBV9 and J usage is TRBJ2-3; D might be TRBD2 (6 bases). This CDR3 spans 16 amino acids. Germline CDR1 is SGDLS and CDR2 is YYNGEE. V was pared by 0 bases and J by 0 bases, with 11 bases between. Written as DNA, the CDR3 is TGTGCCAGCAGCGTAGAGGTGGGGACTAGCACAGATACGCAGTATTTT. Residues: CASSVEVGTSTDTQYF.

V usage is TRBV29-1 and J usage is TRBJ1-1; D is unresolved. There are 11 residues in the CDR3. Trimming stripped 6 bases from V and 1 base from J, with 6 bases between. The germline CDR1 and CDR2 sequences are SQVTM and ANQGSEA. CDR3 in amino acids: CSVHRNTEAFF. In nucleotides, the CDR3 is TGCAGCGTCCACAGGAACACTGAAGCTTTCTTT.

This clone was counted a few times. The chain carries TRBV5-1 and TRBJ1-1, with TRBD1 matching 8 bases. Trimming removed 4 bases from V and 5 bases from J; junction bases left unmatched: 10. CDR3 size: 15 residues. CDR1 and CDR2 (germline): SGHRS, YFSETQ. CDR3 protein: CASSPQTGVGTEAFF. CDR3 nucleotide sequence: TGCGCCAGCAGCCCACAGACAGGGGTGGGGACTGAAGCTTTCTTT.

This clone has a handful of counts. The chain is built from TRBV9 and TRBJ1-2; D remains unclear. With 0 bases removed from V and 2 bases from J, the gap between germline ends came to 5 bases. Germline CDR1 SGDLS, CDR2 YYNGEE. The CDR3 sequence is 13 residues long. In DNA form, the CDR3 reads TGTGCCAGCAGCGTAGATCTGAACTATGGCTACACCTTC. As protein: CASSVDLNYGYTF.

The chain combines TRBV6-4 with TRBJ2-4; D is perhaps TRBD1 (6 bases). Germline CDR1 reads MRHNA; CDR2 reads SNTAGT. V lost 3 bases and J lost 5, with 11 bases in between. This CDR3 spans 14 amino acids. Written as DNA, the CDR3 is TGTGCCAGCAGTGATTTGGCAGGGGAAAACATTCAGTACTTC. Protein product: CASSDLAGENIQYF.

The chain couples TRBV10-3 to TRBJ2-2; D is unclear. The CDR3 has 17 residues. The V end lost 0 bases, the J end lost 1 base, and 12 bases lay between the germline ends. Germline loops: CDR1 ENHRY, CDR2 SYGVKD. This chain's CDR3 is CAISESLLGGNTGELFF. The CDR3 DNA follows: TGTGCCATCAGTGAGTCTTTACTCGGTGGGAACACCGGGGAGCTGTTTTTT.

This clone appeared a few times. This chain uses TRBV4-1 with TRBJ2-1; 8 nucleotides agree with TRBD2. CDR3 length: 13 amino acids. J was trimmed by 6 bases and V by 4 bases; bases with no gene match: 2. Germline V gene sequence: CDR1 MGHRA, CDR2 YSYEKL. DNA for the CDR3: TGCGCCAGCAGCCGACTAGCGCTCAATGAGCAGTTCTTC. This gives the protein CASSRLALNEQFF.

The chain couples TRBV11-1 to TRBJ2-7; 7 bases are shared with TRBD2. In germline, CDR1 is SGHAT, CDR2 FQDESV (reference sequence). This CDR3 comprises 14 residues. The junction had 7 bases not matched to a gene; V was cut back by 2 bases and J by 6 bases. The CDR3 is CASSLSLLAGEQYF. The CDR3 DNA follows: TGTGCCAGCAGCTTATCGCTATTAGCGGGCGAGCAGTACTTC.

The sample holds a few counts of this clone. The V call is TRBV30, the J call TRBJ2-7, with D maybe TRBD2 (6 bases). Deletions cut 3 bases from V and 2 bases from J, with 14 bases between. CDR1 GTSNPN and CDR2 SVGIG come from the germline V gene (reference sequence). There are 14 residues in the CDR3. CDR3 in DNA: TGTGCCTGGAGAGGAGCGGGCCGAGCCTACGAGCAGTACTTC. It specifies CAWRGAGRAYEQYF.

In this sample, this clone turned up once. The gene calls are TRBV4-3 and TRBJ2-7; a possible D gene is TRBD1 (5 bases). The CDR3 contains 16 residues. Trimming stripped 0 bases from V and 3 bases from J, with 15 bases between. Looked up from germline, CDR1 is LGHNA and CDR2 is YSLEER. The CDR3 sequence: CASSQDLSTVLYEQYF. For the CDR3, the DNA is TGCGCCAGCAGCCAAGATCTATCGACAGTACTCTACGAGCAGTACTTC.

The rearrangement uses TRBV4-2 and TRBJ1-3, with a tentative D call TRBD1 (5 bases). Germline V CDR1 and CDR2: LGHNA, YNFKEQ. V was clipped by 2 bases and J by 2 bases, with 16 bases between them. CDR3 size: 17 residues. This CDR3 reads CASSQLSDTKAGNTIYF. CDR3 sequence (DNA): TGTGCCAGCAGCCAATTATCGGACACTAAAGCTGGAAACACCATATATTTT.

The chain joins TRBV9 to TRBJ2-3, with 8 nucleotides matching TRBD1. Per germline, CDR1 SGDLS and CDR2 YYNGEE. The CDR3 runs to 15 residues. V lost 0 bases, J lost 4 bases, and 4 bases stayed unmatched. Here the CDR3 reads CASSVGTGSADTQYF. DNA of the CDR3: TGTGCCAGCAGCGTAGGGACAGGGAGCGCAGATACGCAGTATTTT.

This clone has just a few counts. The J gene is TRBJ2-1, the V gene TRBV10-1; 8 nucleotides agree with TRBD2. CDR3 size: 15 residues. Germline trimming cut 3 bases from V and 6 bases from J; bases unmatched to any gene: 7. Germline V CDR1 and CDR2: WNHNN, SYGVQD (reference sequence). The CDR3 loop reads CASSDPRSGSNEQFF. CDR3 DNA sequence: TGCGCCAGCAGTGACCCTCGAAGCGGGAGCAATGAGCAGTTCTTC.

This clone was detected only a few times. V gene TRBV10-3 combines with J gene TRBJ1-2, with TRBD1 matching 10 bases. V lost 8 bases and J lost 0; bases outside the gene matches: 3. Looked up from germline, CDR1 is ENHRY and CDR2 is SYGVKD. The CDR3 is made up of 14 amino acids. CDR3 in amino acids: CAIAGQGANYGYTF. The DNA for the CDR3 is TGTGCCATCGCTGGACAGGGGGCTAACTATGGCTACACCTTC.

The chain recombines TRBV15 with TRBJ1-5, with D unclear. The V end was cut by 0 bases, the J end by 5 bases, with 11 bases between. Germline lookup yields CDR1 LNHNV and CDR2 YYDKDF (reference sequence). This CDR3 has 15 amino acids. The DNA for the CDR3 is TGTGCCACCAGCAGAGATAGCCAACGGCATCAGCCCCAGCATTTT. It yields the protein CATSRDSQRHQPQHF.

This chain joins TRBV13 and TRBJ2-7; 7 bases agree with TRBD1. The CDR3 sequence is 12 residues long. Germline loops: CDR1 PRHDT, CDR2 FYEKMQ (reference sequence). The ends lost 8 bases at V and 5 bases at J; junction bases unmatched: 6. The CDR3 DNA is TGTGCCAGCGGAGACAGGGTCCACGAGCAGTACTTC. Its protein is CASGDRVHEQYF.

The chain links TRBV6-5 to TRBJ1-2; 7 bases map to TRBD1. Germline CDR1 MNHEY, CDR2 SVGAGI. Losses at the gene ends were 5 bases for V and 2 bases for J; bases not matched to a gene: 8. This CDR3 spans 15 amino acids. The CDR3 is CASSRDRAPNYGYTF. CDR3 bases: TGTGCCAGCAGTCGCGACAGGGCCCCGAACTATGGCTACACCTTC.

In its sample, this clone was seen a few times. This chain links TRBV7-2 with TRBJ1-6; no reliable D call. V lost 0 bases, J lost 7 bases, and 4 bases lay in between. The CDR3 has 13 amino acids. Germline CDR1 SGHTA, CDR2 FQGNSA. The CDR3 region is CASSLAGNSPLHF. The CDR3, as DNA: TGTGCCAGCAGCTTAGCCGGGAATTCACCCCTCCACTTT.

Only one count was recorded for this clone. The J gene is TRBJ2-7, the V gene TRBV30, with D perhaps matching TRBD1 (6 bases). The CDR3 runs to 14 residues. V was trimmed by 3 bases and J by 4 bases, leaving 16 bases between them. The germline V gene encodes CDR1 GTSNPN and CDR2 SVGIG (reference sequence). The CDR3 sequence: CAWSPGHLGYEQYF. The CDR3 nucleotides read TGTGCCTGGAGCCCGGGACACCTAGGATACGAGCAGTACTTC. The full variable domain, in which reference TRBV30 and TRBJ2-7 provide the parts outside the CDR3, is SQTIHQWPATLVQPVGSPLSLECTVEGTSNPNLYWYRQAAGRGLQLLFYSVGIGQISSEVPQNLSASRPQDRQFILSSKKLLLSDSGFYLCAWSPGHLGYEQYFGPGTRLTVT.

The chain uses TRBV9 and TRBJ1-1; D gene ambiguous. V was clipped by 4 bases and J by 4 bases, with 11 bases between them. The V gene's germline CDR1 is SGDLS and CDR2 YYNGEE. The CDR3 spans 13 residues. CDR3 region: CASSPRAGTEAFF. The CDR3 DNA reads TGTGCCAGCAGCCCCCGCGCCGGCACTGAAGCTTTCTTT.

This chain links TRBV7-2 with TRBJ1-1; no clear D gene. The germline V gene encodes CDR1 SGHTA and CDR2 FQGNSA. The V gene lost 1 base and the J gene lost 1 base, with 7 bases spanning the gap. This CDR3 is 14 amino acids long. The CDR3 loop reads CASSLVAGNTEAFF. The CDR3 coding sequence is TGTGCCAGCAGCTTAGTGGCAGGGAACACTGAAGCTTTCTTT.

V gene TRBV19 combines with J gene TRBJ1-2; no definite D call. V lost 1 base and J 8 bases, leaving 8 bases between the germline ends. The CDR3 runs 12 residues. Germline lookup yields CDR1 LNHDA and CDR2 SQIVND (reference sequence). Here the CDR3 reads CASSIGSGGYTF. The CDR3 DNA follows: TGTGCCAGTAGTATAGGGAGTGGCGGCTACACCTTC.

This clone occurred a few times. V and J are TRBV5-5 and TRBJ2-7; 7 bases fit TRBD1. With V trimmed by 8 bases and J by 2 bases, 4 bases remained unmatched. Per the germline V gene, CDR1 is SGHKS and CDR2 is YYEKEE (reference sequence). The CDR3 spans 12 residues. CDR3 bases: TGTGCCAGTCGGCAGGGGGCCTACGAGCAGTACTTC. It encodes CASRQGAYEQYF.